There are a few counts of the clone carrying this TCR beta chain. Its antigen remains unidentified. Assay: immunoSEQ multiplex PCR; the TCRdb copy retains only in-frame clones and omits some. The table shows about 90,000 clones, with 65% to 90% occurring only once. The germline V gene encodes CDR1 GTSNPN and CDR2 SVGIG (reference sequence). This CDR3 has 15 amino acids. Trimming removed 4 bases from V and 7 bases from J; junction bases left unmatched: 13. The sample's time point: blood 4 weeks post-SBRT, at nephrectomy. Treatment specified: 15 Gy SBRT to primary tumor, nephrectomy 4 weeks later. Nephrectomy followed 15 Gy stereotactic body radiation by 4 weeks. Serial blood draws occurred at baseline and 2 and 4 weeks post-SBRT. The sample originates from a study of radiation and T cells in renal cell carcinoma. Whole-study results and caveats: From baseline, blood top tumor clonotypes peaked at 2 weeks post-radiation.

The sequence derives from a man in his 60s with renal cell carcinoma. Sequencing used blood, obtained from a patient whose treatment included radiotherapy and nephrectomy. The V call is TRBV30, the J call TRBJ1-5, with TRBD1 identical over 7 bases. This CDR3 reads CAWTQGRGSKQPQHF. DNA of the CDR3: TGTGCCTGGACCCAAGGCAGGGGGAGTAAGCAGCCCCAGCATTTT. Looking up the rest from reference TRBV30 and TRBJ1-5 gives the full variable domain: SQTIHQWPATLVQPVGSPLSLECTVEGTSNPNLYWYRQAAGRGLQLLFYSVGIGQISSEVPQNLSASRPQDRQFILSSKKLLLSDSGFYLCAWTQGRGSKQPQHFGDGTRLSIL.